The source of this T cell receptor (beta chain) is a study of a mutant IDH1 vaccine in newly diagnosed glioma. Study details: The sex distribution of treated patients was 62.5% male and about 40% female, with a mean age of approximately 40 years.

Data came from immunoSEQ multiplex PCR; TCRdb stores just in-frame clones and leaves some out. The sample includes tens of thousands of clones, roughly 89% of them seen just once. Regarding this clone: What it recognizes is unknown.

The germline V gene has CDR1 SQVTM and CDR2 ANQGSEA. The CDR3 covers 14 residues. J gave up 4 bases and V 6 bases, and 8 bases lay outside the gene matches. Time point in this sample: week 47, end of study. The investigators gave 300 ug of mutant IDH1 20-mer peptide in each vaccine dose, together with topical imiquimod. The starting material was PBMCs, obtained from a glioma patient whose treatment included an IDH1 peptide vaccine. The chain joins TRBV29-1 to TRBJ2-3; 9 positions match TRBD1. This sequence was found in a man between 35 and 55 years old with glioma. CDR3 sequence (DNA): TGCAGCGTCGCCGGGACAGGGAGACCAGATACGCAGTATTTT. This encodes CSVAGTGRPDTQYF.